The 2 T cell receptor beta chains listed next were all sequenced from one sample in a study of T cell repertoires in cytomegalovirus infection. TCRdb used MiXCR to reprocess the reads, holding one entry per CDR3 protein. In the table there are about 920,000 distinct CDR3 sequences, about a third of which are singletons. No antigen is known for these receptors. The specimen was cultured CD8+ T cells from PBMCs, collected from culture after CMV antigen stimulation. These receptors came from a human donor in good health (CMV status not recorded). Some clones in this sample may be carry-over from other donors' samples.

The chain combines TRBV4-1 with TRBJ2-4, with TRBD1 matching over 9 bases. Germline V CDR1 and CDR2: MGHRA, YSYEKL. There are 17 residues in the CDR3. Unmatched junction bases numbered 7, after V lost 2 bases and J lost 2 bases. CDR3 DNA: TGCGCCAGCAGCCAAATACAGGGGGCTATTACCAAAAACATTCAGTACTTC. It yields the protein CASSQIQGAITKNIQYF.

This clonotype was recorded many times. The gene calls are TRBV7-2 and TRBJ2-3; D may match TRBD1 or TRBD2 (6 bases each). V shed 5 bases and J shed 0 bases, with 15 bases lying between them. CDR3 length: 16 amino acids. In germline, CDR1 is SGHTA, CDR2 FQGNSA. The CDR3, as DNA: TGTGCCAGCAGCGACCGGAGGGGGGCAAGCACAGATACGCAGTATTTT. Translating it yields CASSDRRGASTDTQYF.